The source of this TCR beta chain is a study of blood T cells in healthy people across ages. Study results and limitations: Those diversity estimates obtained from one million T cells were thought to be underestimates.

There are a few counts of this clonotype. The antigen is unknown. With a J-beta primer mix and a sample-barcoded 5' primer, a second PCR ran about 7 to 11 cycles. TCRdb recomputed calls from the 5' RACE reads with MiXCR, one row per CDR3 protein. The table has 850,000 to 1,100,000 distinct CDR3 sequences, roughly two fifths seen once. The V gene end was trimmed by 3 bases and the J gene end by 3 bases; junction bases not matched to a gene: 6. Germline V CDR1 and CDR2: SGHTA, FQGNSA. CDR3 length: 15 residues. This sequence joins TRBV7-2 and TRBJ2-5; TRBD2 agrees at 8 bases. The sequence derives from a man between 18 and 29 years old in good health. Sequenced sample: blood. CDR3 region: CASSFQTSDKETQYF. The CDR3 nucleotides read TGTGCCAGCAGCTTCCAGACTAGCGACAAAGAGACCCAGTACTTC.